The sequence of this T cell receptor (beta chain) was determined in a study of T cell responses to AZD1222 COVID-19 vaccine. Per the germline V gene, CDR1 is LGHNA and CDR2 is YSLEER. V was trimmed by 3 bases and J by 6 bases, leaving 17 bases between them. This CDR3 is built from 15 residues. Whole-study findings and limits: Dominant at 160-218 and 743-854, vaccine-associated CD4 TCRs also spanned spike. It was only after the peak T cell response that any repertoires were sampled.

Sequencing used immunoSEQ multiplex PCR; TCRdb keeps in-frame clones, though not all of them. In the table there are fewer than 110,000 clones, around 90% of which are singletons. For this clone: The antigen is not known.

This chain connects TRBV4-3 to TRBJ1-1; D unclear. Sequenced here: peripheral blood, sampled on day 0 of AZD1222 vaccination. The TCR comes from an adult in good health. In nucleotides, the CDR3 is TGCGCCAGCAGCCAGGGTCTTGGGGTTACCCCTGAAGCTTTCTTT. It translates to CASSQGLGVTPEAFF.